The 4 T cell receptor beta chains reported below all come from one sample, sequenced in a study of T cells in Graves' hyperthyroidism and ophthalmopathy. TCR beta CDR3 sequences were amplified from RNA transcripts. With the HTBI primer set, the TCR CDR3 went through a first round of RT-PCR. TCRdb re-called the multiplex PCR reads through MiXCR, storing one row per CDR3 protein. Of a few hundred thousand distinct CDR3 sequences in the sample, approximately 17% were seen once. The sequencing sample was made of blood. These receptors all stem from a woman aged 18-29 years with Graves' ophthalmopathy.

This clonotype appeared a few times. The gene calls are TRBV10-3 and TRBJ1-1, with a tentative D call TRBD1 (6 bases). The CDR3 is made up of 16 amino acids. The germline V and J ends were trimmed by 0 bases and 7 bases, with 18 bases remaining between them. Germline assignment: CDR1 ENHRY and CDR2 SYGVKD. The CDR3 DNA follows: TGTGCCATCAGTGAGTCGAGGGTGGCGGGGGCGGTTGAAGCTTTCTTT. This codes for CAISESRVAGAVEAFF.

This clonotype has just a few counts. This sequence joins TRBV11-1 and TRBJ2-1; D is possibly TRBD1 or TRBD2 (5 bases each). The CDR3 is 17 residues long. The V end lost 5 bases, the J end lost 0 bases, and 17 bases lay between the germline ends. Per the germline V gene, CDR1 is SGHAT and CDR2 is FQDESV (reference sequence). The CDR3 nucleotides read TGTGCCAGCAGCCCCCGGGACGCCGCGAGCTCCTACAATGAGCAGTTCTTC. Translation gives CASSPRDAASSYNEQFF.

The chain combines TRBV28 with TRBJ1-2; 12 positions agree with TRBD1. J gave up 8 bases and V 5 bases, and 9 bases lay outside the gene matches. The CDR3 has 15 amino acids. Germline values: CDR1 MDHEN, CDR2 SYDVKM. The CDR3 spells CASSGGDRGRQGYTF. CDR3 nucleotides: TGTGCCAGCAGTGGCGGGGACAGGGGGCGCCAGGGCTACACCTTC.

This clonotype showed up many times. This sequence joins TRBV18 and TRBJ2-1; 8 bases are a match to TRBD1. The CDR3 totals 14 residues. CDR1 KGHSH and CDR2 LQKENI come from the germline V gene. With 2 bases clipped from V and 9 bases from J, the junction kept 6 bases outside the gene matches. CDR3 region: CASSPRTGMTEQFF. In nucleotides, the CDR3 is TGTGCCAGCTCACCAAGGACAGGGATGACTGAGCAGTTCTTC.